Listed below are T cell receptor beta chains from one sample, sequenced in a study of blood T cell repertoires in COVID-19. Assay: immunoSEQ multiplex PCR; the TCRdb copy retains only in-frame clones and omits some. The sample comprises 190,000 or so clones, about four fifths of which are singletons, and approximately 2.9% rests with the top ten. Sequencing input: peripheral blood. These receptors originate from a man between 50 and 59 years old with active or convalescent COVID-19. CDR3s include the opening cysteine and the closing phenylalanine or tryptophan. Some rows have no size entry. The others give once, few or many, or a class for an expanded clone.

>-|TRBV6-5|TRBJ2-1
CASSYYSGGADEQFF
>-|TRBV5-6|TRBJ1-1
CASSFGTGSLVAEAFF
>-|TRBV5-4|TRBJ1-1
CASSPGGITEAFF
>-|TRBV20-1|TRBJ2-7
CSASISGIYEQYF
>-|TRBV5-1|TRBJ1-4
CASSLASNPTNEKLFF
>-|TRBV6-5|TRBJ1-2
CASSRDRGRYGYTF
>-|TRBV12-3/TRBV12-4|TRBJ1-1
CASRGQGNTEAFF
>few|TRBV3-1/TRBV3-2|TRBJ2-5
CASSQRGAGETQYF
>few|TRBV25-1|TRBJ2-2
CASSGLYTGELFF
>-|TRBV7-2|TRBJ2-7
CASSLRTSGFSYEQYF
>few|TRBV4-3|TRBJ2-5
CASSQEGQETQYF
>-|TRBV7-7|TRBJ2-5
CASSSSGTSVETQYF
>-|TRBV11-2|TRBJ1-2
CASSFPGVSYGYTF
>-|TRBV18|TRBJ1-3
CASSPRTEPSGNTIYF
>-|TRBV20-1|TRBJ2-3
CSAIGGDTQYF
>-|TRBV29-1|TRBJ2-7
CSVGTGASSYEQYF
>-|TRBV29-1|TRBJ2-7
CSVGDRARTYEQYF
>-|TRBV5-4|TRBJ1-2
CASSLAGQGRYGYTF
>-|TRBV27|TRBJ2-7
CASSLDPTGTTYEQYF
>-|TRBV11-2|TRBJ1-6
CASSLAAVSGNSPLHF
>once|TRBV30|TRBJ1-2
CAWGRDPYGYTF
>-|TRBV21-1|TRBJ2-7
CASSKGAGGDYEQYF